This T cell receptor (beta chain) was identified during a study of control samples from healthy donors and cancer patients. This CDR3 is built from 13 residues. V was shortened by 4 bases and J by 3 bases, with 10 bases between the two germline ends. CDR1 is SGHRS, CDR2 YFSETQ, per germline. Produced via immunoSEQ multiplex PCR; TCRdb's table is partial and in-frame only. The sample lists 190,000 or so clones, approximately 92% occurring once. The source is a man aged 18 to 30 in good health. Sequenced: blood. This chain links TRBV5-1 with TRBJ1-1; TRBD1 is a possible D gene (5 bases). Here the CDR3 DNA reads TGCGCCAGCAGCGTCAAACAGGACACTGAAGCTTTCTTT. It encodes CASSVKQDTEAFF.